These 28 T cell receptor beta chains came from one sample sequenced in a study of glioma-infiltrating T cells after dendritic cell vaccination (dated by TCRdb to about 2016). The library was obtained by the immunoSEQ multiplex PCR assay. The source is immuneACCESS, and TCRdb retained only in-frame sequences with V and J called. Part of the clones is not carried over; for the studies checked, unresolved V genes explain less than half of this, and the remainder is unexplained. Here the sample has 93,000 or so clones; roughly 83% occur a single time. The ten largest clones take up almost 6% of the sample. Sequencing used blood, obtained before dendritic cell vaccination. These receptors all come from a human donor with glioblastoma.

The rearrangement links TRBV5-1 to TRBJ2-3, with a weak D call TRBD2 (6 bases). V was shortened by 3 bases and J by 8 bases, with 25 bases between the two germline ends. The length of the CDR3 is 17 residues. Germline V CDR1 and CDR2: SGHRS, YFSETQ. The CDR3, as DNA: TGCGCCAGCAGCTCGGGACTGGTGTCGGAGTTAGGGTCTACGCAGTATTTT. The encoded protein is CASSSGLVSELGSTQYF.

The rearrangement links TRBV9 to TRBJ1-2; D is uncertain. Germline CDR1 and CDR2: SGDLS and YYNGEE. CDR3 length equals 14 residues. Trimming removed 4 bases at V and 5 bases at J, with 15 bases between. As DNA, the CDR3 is TGTGCCAGCAGCTCGGGAGCCAACCTTTATGGCTACACCTTC. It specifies CASSSGANLYGYTF.

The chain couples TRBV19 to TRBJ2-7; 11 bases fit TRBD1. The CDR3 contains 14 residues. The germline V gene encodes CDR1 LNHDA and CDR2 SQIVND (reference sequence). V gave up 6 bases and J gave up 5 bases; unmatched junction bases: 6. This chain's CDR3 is CASRGTGGLNEQYF. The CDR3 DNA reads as TGTGCCAGTAGAGGGACAGGGGGTCTCAACGAGCAGTACTTC.

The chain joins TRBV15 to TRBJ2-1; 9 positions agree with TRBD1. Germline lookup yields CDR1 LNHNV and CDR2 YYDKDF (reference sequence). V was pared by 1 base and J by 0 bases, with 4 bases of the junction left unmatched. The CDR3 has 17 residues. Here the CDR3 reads CATSRGATGGSYNEQFF. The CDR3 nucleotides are TGTGCCACCAGCAGAGGGGCGACAGGGGGCTCCTACAATGAGCAGTTCTTC.

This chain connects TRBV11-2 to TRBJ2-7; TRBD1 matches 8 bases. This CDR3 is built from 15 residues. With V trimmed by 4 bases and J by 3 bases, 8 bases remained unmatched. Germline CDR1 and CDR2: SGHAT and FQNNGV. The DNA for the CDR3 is TGTGCCAGCAGCTCAGAACCAGGACAGGGCTACGAGCAGTACTTC. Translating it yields CASSSEPGQGYEQYF.

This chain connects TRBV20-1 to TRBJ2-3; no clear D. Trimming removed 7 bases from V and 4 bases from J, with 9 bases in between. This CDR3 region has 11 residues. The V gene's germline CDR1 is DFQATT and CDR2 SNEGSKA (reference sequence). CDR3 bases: TGCAGTGTCCTGAGCGCAGATACGCAGTATTTT. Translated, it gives CSVLSADTQYF.

The CDR3 DNA reads as TGTGCCAGCAGTTACAGAGACACCGGGGAGCTGTTTTTT. Amino acids: CASSYRDTGELFF. The chain employs TRBV6-5 and TRBJ2-2; no firm D call. CDR1 is MNHEY, CDR2 SVGAGI, per germline. There are 13 residues in the CDR3. V was shortened by 2 bases and J by 3 bases, with 4 bases between the two germline ends.

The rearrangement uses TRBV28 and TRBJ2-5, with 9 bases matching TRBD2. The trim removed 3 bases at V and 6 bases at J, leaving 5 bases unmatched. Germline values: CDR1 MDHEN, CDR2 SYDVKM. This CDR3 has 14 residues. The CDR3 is CASSFSGGGQTQYF. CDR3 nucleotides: TGTGCCAGCAGTTTTAGCGGGGGCGGACAGACCCAGTACTTC.

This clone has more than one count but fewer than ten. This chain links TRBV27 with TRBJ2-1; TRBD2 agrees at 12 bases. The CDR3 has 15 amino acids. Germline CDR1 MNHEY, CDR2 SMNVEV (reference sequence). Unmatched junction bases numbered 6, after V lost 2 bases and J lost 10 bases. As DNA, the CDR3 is TGTGCCAGCAGTTTACTAGCGGGAGGGAATGGGGAGCAGTTCTTC. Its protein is CASSLLAGGNGEQFF.

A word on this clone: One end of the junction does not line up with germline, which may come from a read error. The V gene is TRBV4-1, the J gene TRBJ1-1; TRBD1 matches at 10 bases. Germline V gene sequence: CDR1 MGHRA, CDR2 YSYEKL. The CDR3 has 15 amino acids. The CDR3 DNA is TGTGCCAGCAGCTCCGGCGGGACAGGGGACACTGAAGCTTTCTTT. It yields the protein CASSSGGTGDTEAFF.

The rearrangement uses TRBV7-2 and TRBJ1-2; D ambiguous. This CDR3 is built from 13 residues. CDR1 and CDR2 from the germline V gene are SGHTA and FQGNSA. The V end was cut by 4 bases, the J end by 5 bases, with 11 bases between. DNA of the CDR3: TGTGCCAGCAGCTACCGCCCGGAGTATGGCTACACCTTC. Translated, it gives CASSYRPEYGYTF.

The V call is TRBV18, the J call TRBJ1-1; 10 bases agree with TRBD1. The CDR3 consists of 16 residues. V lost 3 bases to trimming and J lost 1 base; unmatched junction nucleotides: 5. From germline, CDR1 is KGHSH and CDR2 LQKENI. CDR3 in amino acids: CASSPRQGAGNTEAFF. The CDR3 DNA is TGTGCCAGCTCACCGAGACAGGGGGCGGGGAACACTGAAGCTTTCTTT.

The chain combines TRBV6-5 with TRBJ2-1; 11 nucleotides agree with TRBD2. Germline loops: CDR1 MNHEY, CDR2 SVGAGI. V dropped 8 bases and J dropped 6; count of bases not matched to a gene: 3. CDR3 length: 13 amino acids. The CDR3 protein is CASRTSGFNEQFF. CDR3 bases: TGTGCCAGCCGGACTAGCGGGTTCAATGAGCAGTTCTTC.

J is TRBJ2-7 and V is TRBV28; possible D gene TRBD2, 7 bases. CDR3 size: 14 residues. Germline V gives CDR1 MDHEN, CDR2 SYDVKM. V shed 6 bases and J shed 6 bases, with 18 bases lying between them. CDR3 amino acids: CASRVRGGVSEQYF. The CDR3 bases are TGTGCCAGCAGGGTTAGAGGGGGGGTAAGCGAGCAGTACTTC.

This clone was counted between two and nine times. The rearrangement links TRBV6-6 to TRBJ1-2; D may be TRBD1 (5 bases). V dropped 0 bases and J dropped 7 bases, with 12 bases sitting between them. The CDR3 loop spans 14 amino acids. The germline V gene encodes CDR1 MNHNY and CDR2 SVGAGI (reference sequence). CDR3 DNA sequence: TGTGCCAGCAGTTACTCTAGGGATCAGGGTGGCTACACCTTC. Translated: CASSYSRDQGGYTF.

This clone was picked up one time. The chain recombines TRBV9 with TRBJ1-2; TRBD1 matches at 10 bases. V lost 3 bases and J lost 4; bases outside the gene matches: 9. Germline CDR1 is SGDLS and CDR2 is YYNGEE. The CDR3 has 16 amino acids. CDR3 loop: CASSALTGGYSYGYTF. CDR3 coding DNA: TGTGCCAGCAGCGCCTTGACAGGGGGCTATAGCTATGGCTACACCTTC.

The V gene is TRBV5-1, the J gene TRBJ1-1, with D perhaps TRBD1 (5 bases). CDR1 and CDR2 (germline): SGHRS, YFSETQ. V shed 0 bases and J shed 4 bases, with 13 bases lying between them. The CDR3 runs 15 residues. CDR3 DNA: TGCGCCAGCAGCTTGGTCCCGGGGGGGACCACTGAAGCTTTCTTT. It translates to CASSLVPGGTTEAFF. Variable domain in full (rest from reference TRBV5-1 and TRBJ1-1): KAGVTQTPRYLIKTRGQQVTLSCSPISGHRSVSWYQQTPGQGLQFLFEYFSETQRNKGNFPGRFSGRQFSNSRSEMNVSTLELGDSALYLCASSLVPGGTTEAFFGQGTRLTVV.

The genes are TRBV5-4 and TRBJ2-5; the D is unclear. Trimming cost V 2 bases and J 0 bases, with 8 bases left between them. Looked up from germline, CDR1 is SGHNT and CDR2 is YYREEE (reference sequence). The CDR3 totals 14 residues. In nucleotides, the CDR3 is TGTGCCAGCAGCTTAAAGCTCTACCAAGAGACCCAGTACTTC. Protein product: CASSLKLYQETQYF.

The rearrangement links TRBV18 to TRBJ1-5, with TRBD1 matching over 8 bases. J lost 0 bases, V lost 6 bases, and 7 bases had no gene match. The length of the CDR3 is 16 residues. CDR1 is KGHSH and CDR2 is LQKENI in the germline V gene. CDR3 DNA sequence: TGTGCCAGCTCGAAGCAGGGGGCAGGTAGCAATCAGCCCCAGCATTTT. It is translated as CASSKQGAGSNQPQHF.

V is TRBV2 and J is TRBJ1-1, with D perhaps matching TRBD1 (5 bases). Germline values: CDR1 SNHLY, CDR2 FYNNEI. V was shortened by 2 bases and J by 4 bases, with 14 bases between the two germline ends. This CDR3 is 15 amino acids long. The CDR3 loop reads CASSERSGLFTEAFF. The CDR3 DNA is TGTGCCAGCAGTGAAAGATCAGGGTTGTTCACTGAAGCTTTCTTT.

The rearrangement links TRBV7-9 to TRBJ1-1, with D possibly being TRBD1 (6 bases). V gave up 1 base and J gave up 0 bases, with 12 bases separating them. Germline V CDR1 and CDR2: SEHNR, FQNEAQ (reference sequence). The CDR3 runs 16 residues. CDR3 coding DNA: TGTGCCAGCAGCTTAGAGGGGGGGGGCATGAACACTGAAGCTTTCTTT. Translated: CASSLEGGGMNTEAFF.

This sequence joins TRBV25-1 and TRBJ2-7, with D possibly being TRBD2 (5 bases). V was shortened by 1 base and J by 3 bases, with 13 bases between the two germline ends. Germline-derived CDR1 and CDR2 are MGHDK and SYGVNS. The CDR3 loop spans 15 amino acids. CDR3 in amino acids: CASSEWTGFFYEQYF. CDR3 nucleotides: TGTGCCAGCAGTGAATGGACGGGATTTTTCTACGAGCAGTACTTC.

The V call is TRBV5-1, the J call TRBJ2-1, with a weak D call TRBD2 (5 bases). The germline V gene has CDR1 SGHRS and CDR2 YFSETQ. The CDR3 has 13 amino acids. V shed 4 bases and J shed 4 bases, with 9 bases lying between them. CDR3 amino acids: CASSLGVYNEQFF. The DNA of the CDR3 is TGCGCCAGCAGCCTCGGGGTTTACAATGAGCAGTTCTTC.

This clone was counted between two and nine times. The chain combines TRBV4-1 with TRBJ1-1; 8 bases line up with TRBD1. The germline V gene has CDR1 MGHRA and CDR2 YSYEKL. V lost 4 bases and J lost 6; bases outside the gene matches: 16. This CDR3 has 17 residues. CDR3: CASSRSLPGGAVPEAFF. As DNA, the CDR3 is TGCGCCAGCAGCCGGTCCCTTCCAGGGGGCGCGGTCCCTGAAGCTTTCTTT.

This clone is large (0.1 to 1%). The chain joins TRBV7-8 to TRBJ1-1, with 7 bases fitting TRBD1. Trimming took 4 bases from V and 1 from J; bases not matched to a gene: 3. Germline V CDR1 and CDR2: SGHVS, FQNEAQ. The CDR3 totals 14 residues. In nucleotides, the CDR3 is TGTGCCAGCAGCTCGGGACAGCCGAACACTGAAGCTTTCTTT. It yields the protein CASSSGQPNTEAFF. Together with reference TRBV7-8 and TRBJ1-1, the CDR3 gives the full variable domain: GAGVSQSPRYKVAKRGQDVALRCDPISGHVSLFWYQQALGQGPEFLTYFQNEAQLDKSGLPSDRFFAERPEGSVSTLKIQRTQQEDSAVYLCASSSGQPNTEAFFGQGTRLTVV.

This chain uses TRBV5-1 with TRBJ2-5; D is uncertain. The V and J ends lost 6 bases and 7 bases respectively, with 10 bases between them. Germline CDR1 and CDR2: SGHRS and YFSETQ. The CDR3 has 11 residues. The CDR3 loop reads CASMAVGTQYF. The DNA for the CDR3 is TGCGCCAGCATGGCCGTTGGGACCCAGTACTTC.

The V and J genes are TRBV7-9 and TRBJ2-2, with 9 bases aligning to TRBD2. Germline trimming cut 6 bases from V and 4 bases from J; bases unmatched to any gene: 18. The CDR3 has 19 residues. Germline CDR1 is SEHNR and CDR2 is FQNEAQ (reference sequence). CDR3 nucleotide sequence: TGTGCCAGCAGTCCCCGGGCCTCGGCGGGAGGGCCGATCACCGGGGAGCTGTTTTTT. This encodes CASSPRASAGGPITGELFF.

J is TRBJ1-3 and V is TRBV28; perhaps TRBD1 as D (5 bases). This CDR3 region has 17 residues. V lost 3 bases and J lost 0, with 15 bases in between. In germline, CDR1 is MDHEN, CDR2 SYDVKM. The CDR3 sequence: CASSLPPRGTSGNTIYF. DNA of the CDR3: TGTGCCAGCAGTTTGCCCCCCCGGGGGACCTCTGGAAACACCATATATTTT.